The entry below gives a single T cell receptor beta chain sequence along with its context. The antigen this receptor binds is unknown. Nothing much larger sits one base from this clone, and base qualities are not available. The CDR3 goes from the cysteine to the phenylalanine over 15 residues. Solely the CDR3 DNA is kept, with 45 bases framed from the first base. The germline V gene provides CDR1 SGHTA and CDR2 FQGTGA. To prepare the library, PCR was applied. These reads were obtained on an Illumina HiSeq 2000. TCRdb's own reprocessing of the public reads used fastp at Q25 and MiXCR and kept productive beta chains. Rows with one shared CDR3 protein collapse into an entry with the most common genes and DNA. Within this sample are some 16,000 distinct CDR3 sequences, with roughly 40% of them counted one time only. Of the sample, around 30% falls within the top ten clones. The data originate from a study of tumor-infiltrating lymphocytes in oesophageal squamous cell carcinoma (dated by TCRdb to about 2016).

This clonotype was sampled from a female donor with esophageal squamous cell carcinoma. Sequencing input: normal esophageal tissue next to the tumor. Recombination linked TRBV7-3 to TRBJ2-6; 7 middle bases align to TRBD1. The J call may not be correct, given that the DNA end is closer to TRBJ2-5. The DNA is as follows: TGTGCCAGCAGCTTAAACACAGGGGAAGGAGAGACCCAGTACTTC. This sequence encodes CASSLNTGEGETQYF.